This T cell receptor (beta chain) was identified in a study of blood T cell repertoires in COVID-19. About the study: Samples of COVID-19 (acute and convalescent) were obtained from the United States, Italy and Spain. T cells, B-cell-depleted T cells, or PBMCs provided the cDNA or gDNA that served as material.

Per the original data handling: Amplification of reference gene primers provided the estimated nucleated cell counts. Assay used: immunoSEQ multiplex PCR; TCRdb lists only in-frame clones, some missing. That table supplies the V and J calls and clone size; D and trimming were determined from the DNA. The table has about 190,000 clones, 80% to 90% seen once; the top ten hold approximately 1.1%. Germline trimming cut 3 bases from V and 4 bases from J; bases unmatched to any gene: 14. The CDR3 totals 19 residues. Germline V lookup: CDR1 MDHEN, CDR2 SYDVKM. This receptor was identified in a man in his thirties or forties with acute or convalescent COVID-19. The sample comprised peripheral blood. This chain connects TRBV28 to TRBJ2-4, with 11 nucleotides matching TRBD2. The CDR3 DNA follows: TGTGCCAGCAGTTTCTCGGCTAGCGGGGGGTCCTACAGTAAAAACATTCAGTACTTC. It encodes CASSFSASGGSYSKNIQYF.